This T cell receptor (beta chain) was sequenced during a study of regulatory T cells in long-lasting Graves disease. The CDR3 has 14 amino acids. With 7 bases removed from V and 0 bases from J, the gap between germline ends came to 9 bases. Germline lookup yields CDR1 SNHLY and CDR2 FYNNEI. This clonotype was counted at least ten times. Its antigen is unidentified. To make TCR beta libraries, researchers used iRepertoire HTBI primers and Arm-PCR of CDR3 regions. Per the original methods: The identification of 55 to 70 TRBV and roughly 15 TRBJ segments was made across samples. Each CDR3 protein is one row after TCRdb ran MiXCR on the multiplex PCR reads. TCRdb's processing, not the authors' own work, is the source of the V and J calls. The table lists around 240,000 distinct CDR3 sequences, about 17% of them singletons. Described time point: newly diagnosed GD, antithyroid drugs for less than 3 months. Construction of the TCR library relied on RNA isolated from PBMCs.

Study-level points and caveats: Gene preferences differed: TRBV28, TRBJ1-2, TRBJ2-5 in persistent cases.

These data were also reused for a study on T cells in Graves' hyperthyroidism and ophthalmopathy.

This TCR was sampled from a woman in her twenties or thirties with Graves disease. The chain uses TRBV2 and TRBJ1-4; D not certain. This specimen was peripheral blood mononuclear cells (PBMCs), taken at new diagnosis, from a patient treated with antithyroid drugs. The CDR3 loop reads CASITGATNEKLFF. The DNA of the CDR3 is TGTGCCAGCATCACCGGGGCAACTAATGAAAAACTGTTTTTT.